The 5 T cell receptor beta chains listed next were all sequenced from one sample in a study of metastatic and nonmetastatic thyroid tumors. MiXCR was used by TCRdb to re-call the PCR reads. The sample yields some 16,000 clones, under 25% seen once. Until they underwent thyroid surgery, no patient had received any treatment. Sequencing input: tumor tissue. The receptors stem from a female donor with papillary thyroid cancer or a benign thyroid nodule (not recorded which). Some clones in this sample may be carry-over from other donors' samples.

By share of the sample, this clone is medium-sized. This chain joins TRBV6-2 or TRBV6-3 and TRBJ1-1; 7 nucleotides match TRBD1. CDR3 length: 14 amino acids. Germline trimming cut 0 bases from V and 5 bases from J; bases unmatched to any gene: 3. The V gene's germline CDR1 is MNHEY and CDR2 SVGEGT. CDR3 bases: TGTGCCAGCAGTTACTCAGACAGGGTGACTGAAGCTTTCTTT. Translated, it gives CASSYSDRVTEAFF.

This clone counts as medium-sized (0.01 to 0.1%). The chain employs TRBV20-1 and TRBJ1-6; D ambiguous. V was cut by 5 bases and J by 2 bases, with 10 bases left in between. This CDR3 comprises 14 residues. Germline CDR1 and CDR2: DFQATT and SNEGSKA (reference sequence). The CDR3 spells CSARTGTYNSPLHF. CDR3 in DNA: TGCAGTGCTCGGACCGGGACCTATAATTCACCCCTCCACTTT.

Concerning this clone: Since the CDR3 does not end with the conserved phenylalanine or tryptophan, this likely comes from a read error. The rearrangement joins TRBV15 to TRBJ1-2; D possibly corresponds to TRBD1 (6 bases). Germline lookup yields CDR1 LNHNV and CDR2 YYDKDF (reference sequence). V dropped 0 bases and J dropped 9 bases, with 11 bases sitting between them. CDR3 length equals 13 residues. The CDR3 DNA follows: TGTGCCACCAGCAGAGAGGGGGCCAGGTGCTACACCTCC. It specifies CATSREGARCYTS.

This clone was counted ten times or more. This sequence joins TRBV7-8 and TRBJ2-1; D gene uncertain. V was trimmed by 4 bases and J by 6 bases, leaving 10 bases between them. The CDR3 sequence is 13 residues long. Per the germline V gene, CDR1 is SGHVS and CDR2 is FQNEAQ. In DNA, the CDR3 is TGTGCCAGCAGCTCCAACACTGGCAATGAGCAGTTCTTC. It is translated as CASSSNTGNEQFF.

This clone has a count of ten or more. The rearrangement uses TRBV3-1 and TRBJ1-5, with D possibly matching TRBD1 (5 bases). V was cut by 0 bases and J by 4 bases, with 7 bases left in between. The length of the CDR3 is 14 residues. Germline-derived CDR1 and CDR2 are LGHDT and YNNKEL (reference sequence). In nucleotides, the CDR3 is TGTGCCAGCAGCCAAGAGCCAGGGAATCAGCCCCAGCATTTT. Amino acids: CASSQEPGNQPQHF.